These 24 T cell receptor beta chains came from one sample sequenced in a study of yellow fever vaccine responses in identical twins. In TCRdb, the RT-PCR reads were re-called with MiXCR into one record per CDR3 protein. This sample has roughly 6,900 distinct CDR3 sequences, with roughly 84% found just once. The input for sequencing was T cells from blood (PBMCs), unsorted or a sorted subset (not recorded which), taken before or after yellow fever vaccination (not recorded which). These receptors came from a woman between 18 and 29 years old who received the yellow fever vaccine.

A few counts support this clonotype. This sequence joins TRBV18 and TRBJ2-1; tentative D call: TRBD2 (5 bases). V gave up 5 bases and J gave up 8 bases, with 10 bases separating them. Germline CDR1 is KGHSH and CDR2 is LQKENI. CDR3 size: 12 residues. CDR3 bases: TGTGCCAGCTCAAAAACTAGAGATGAGCAGTTCTTC. Residues: CASSKTRDEQFF.

This sequence joins TRBV29-1 and TRBJ2-5; D gene ambiguous. Per germline, CDR1 SQVTM and CDR2 ANQGSEA. V was cut by 7 bases and J by 8 bases, with 20 bases left in between. The CDR3 runs to 13 residues. CDR3 region: CSAPGSSGFTQYF. In DNA, the CDR3 is TGCAGCGCCCCCGGGTCTTCTGGGTTCACCCAGTACTTC. Looking up the rest from reference TRBV29-1 and TRBJ2-5 gives the full variable domain: SAVISQKPSRDICQRGTSLTIQCQVDSQVTMMFWYRQQPGQSLTLIATANQGSEATYESGFVIDKFPISRPNLTFSTLTVSNMSPEDSSIYLCSAPGSSGFTQYFGPGTRLLVL.

The chain employs TRBV23-1 and TRBJ1-1; a possible D gene is TRBD1 (6 bases). TRBV23-1 has ORF status, its function being uncertain. The CDR3 is made up of 16 amino acids. Between the trimmed V and J ends, which lost 2 bases and 0 bases, there was a span of 13 bases. The CDR3 is CASSQEGGPMNTEAFF. The CDR3 bases are TGCGCCAGCAGTCAAGAGGGGGGACCTATGAACACTGAAGCTTTCTTT.

Only one count was recorded for this clonotype. The chain has TRBV9 and TRBJ1-6, with 7 bases fitting TRBD1. Germline loops: CDR1 SGDLS, CDR2 YYNGEE. The CDR3 is 14 amino acids. The V gene end was trimmed by 4 bases and the J gene end by 7 bases; junction bases not matched to a gene: 5. The DNA for the CDR3 is TGTGCCAGCAGCCCCGGGGGACAGAATTCACCCCTCCACTTT. This gives the protein CASSPGGQNSPLHF.

The table lists this clonotype with a few counts. The chain recombines TRBV15 with TRBJ2-2, with 7 nucleotides matching TRBD2. The CDR3 is 16 residues long. The junction had 13 bases not matched to a gene; V was cut back by 5 bases and J by 7 bases. Germline values: CDR1 LNHNV, CDR2 YYDKDF (reference sequence). CDR3 nucleotide sequence: TGTGCCACCAGCTCTGATCAAAGCGGGGCCGGCGGGGAGCTGTTTTTT. Translated, it gives CATSSDQSGAGGELFF.

V gene TRBV13 combines with J gene TRBJ1-1; no firm D call. The germline gives CDR1 PRHDT, CDR2 FYEKMQ (reference sequence). The CDR3 consists of 13 residues. The V end was cut by 5 bases, the J end by 2 bases, with 9 bases between. CDR3: CASSPTDNTEAFF. The CDR3 DNA reads TGTGCCAGCAGCCCCACAGATAACACTGAAGCTTTCTTT. The variable domain in full, completed from reference TRBV13 and TRBJ1-1, reads AAGVIQSPRHLIKEKRETATLKCYPIPRHDTVYWYQQGPGQDPQFLISFYEKMQSDKGSIPDRFSAQQFSDYHSELNMSSLELGDSALYFCASSPTDNTEAFFGQGTRLTVV.

The genes are TRBV11-3 and TRBJ2-7; D unresolved. Trimming removed 1 base at V and 0 bases at J, with 4 bases between. Looked up from germline, CDR1 is SGHNT and CDR2 is YENEEA. The length of the CDR3 is 13 residues. This chain's CDR3 is CASSLVSSYEQYF. The CDR3 coding sequence is TGTGCCAGCAGCTTAGTTAGCTCCTACGAGCAGTACTTC.

This clonotype was found once. V is TRBV12-3 or TRBV12-4 and J is TRBJ2-7; D is perhaps TRBD1 or TRBD2 (6 bases each). The CDR3 contains 14 residues. V lost 5 bases and J lost 2, with 13 bases in between. The CDR3 is CASSLSGGAYEQYF. The DNA of the CDR3 is TGTGCCAGCAGTCTTTCCGGGGGCGCCTACGAGCAGTACTTC.

Comments on this clonotype: One end of the junction does not line up with germline, which may come from a read error. This chain links TRBV5-6 with TRBJ2-1; 9 positions match TRBD2. In germline, CDR1 is SGHDT, CDR2 YYEEEE. The CDR3 is 14 amino acids. CDR3 coding DNA: TGCGCCAGCAGCCCAGGGACTAGCTATTCGTCGCAGTTCTTC. It yields the protein CASSPGTSYSSQFF.

CDR3 residues: CASSAYGTSEADTQYF. DNA for the CDR3: TGTGCCAGCAGTGCCTACGGGACTAGCGAGGCAGATACGCAGTATTTT. V and J are TRBV6-1 and TRBJ2-3; 10 positions match TRBD2. This CDR3 spans 16 amino acids. From germline, CDR1 is MNHNS and CDR2 SASEGT. The V gene end was trimmed by 4 bases and the J gene end by 4 bases; junction bases not matched to a gene: 8.

The V gene is TRBV9, the J gene TRBJ2-5; TRBD2 agrees at 9 bases. The CDR3 has 15 residues. The V gene end was trimmed by 1 base and the J gene end by 4 bases; junction bases not matched to a gene: 5. The germline V gene has CDR1 SGDLS and CDR2 YYNGEE. Written as DNA, the CDR3 is TGTGCCAGCAGCGTATGGGCGGGAGGGGGAGAGACCCAGTACTTC. This codes for CASSVWAGGGETQYF.

V usage is TRBV11-2 and J usage is TRBJ2-5; 7 bases are shared with TRBD2. The ends lost 5 bases at V and 4 bases at J; junction bases unmatched: 4. CDR1 and CDR2 (germline): SGHAT, FQNNGV. CDR3 length equals 13 residues. The chain's CDR3 is CASSPTSTETQYF. The CDR3 bases are TGTGCCAGCAGCCCGACTAGCACAGAGACCCAGTACTTC.

The gene calls are TRBV12-3 or TRBV12-4 and TRBJ2-1, with 7 bases identical to TRBD2. The V gene end was trimmed by 5 bases and the J gene end by 9 bases; junction bases not matched to a gene: 10. CDR3 size: 14 residues. The DNA of the CDR3 is TGTGCCAGCAGTGTAAATGGACCTAGCGGTGAGCAGTTCTTC. It specifies CASSVNGPSGEQFF.

The gene calls are TRBV9 and TRBJ1-2; no definite D call. The V end lost 0 bases, the J end lost 5 bases, and 8 bases lay between the germline ends. Germline CDR1 is SGDLS and CDR2 is YYNGEE. The CDR3 extends over 13 amino acids. This chain's CDR3 is CASSVERGYGYTF. The DNA for the CDR3 is TGTGCCAGCAGCGTAGAGCGGGGATATGGCTACACCTTC.

The rearrangement links TRBV7-3 to TRBJ2-2; 7 nucleotides line up with TRBD1. Germline V gene sequence: CDR1 SGHTA, CDR2 FQGTGA. The CDR3 spans 14 residues. V was pared by 4 bases and J by 4 bases, with 3 bases of the junction left unmatched. The CDR3: CASSSGQPTGELFF. CDR3 nucleotide sequence: TGTGCCAGCAGCTCGGGACAGCCCACCGGGGAGCTGTTTTTT. The complete variable domain, with remaining parts taken from reference TRBV7-3 and TRBJ2-2, reads GAGVSQTPSNKVTEKGKYVELRCDPISGHTALYWYRQSLGQGPEFLIYFQGTGAADDSGLPNDRFFAVRPEGSVSTLKIQRTERGDSAVYLCASSSGQPTGELFFGEGSRLTVL.

The genes are TRBV29-1 and TRBJ2-7; no reliable D call. This CDR3 region has 14 residues. Trimming left V 4 bases short and J 0 bases short, with 13 bases between. The germline gives CDR1 SQVTM, CDR2 ANQGSEA. The CDR3 DNA is TGCAGCGTTGTAGTAGGAGATAGCTCCTACGAGCAGTACTTC. It is translated as CSVVVGDSSYEQYF.

The genes are TRBV3-1 and TRBJ1-2; the D gene is possibly TRBD1 (6 bases). There are 13 residues in the CDR3. The V gene's germline CDR1 is LGHDT and CDR2 YNNKEL (reference sequence). With 1 base removed from V and 5 bases from J, the gap between germline ends came to 8 bases. The CDR3 nucleotides read TGTGCCAGCAGCCAAGGGACAGCTTATGGCTACACCTTC. It yields the protein CASSQGTAYGYTF.

V is TRBV24-1 and J is TRBJ2-2; D could derive from TRBD1 or TRBD2 (5 bases each). V lost 10 bases and J lost 4, with 15 bases in between. The CDR3 contains 14 residues. From germline, CDR1 is KGHDR and CDR2 SFDVKD. The CDR3 sequence is CATGETATTGELFF. DNA for the CDR3: TGTGCCACGGGGGAAACAGCTACCACCGGGGAGCTGTTTTTT.

V and J are TRBV12-3 or TRBV12-4 and TRBJ2-2; D may be TRBD2 (7 bases). V lost 5 bases and J lost 4, with 17 bases in between. The CDR3 spans 16 residues. The CDR3, as DNA: TGTGCCAGCAGTCCACCGGAGGGAGGGGGCACCGGGGAGCTGTTTTTT. Amino acids: CASSPPEGGGTGELFF.

This sequence joins TRBV11-3 and TRBJ2-7; 7 bases match TRBD2. CDR1 and CDR2 (germline): SGHNT, YENEEA. V trimming: 0 bases; J trimming: 0 bases; junction bases outside the gene matches: 5. The CDR3 loop spans 16 amino acids. CDR3 nucleotides: TGTGCCAGCAGCTTAGATTTAAGCGGGGCCTCCTACGAGCAGTACTTC. It is translated as CASSLDLSGASYEQYF.

V and J are TRBV7-3 and TRBJ2-3, with a weak D call TRBD2 (6 bases). V was clipped by 4 bases and J by 6 bases, with 11 bases between them. In germline, CDR1 is SGHTA, CDR2 FQGTGA. The length of the CDR3 is 13 residues. The CDR3 sequence: CASSSGGSDTQYF. The CDR3 coding sequence is TGTGCCAGCAGCTCCGGGGGTTCGGATACGCAGTATTTT. Variable domain in full (rest from reference TRBV7-3 and TRBJ2-3): GAGVSQTPSNKVTEKGKYVELRCDPISGHTALYWYRQSLGQGPEFLIYFQGTGAADDSGLPNDRFFAVRPEGSVSTLKIQRTERGDSAVYLCASSSGGSDTQYFGPGTRLTVL.

The J gene is TRBJ1-6, the V gene TRBV11-1; TRBD1 aligns across 7 bases. The CDR3 is made up of 14 amino acids. Germline assignment: CDR1 SGHAT and CDR2 FQDESV (reference sequence). Trimming removed 5 bases from V and 10 bases from J; junction bases left unmatched: 8. CDR3 sequence: CASSDRQGTSPLHF. In nucleotides, the CDR3 is TGTGCCAGCAGCGACCGACAGGGTACCTCACCCCTCCACTTT.

The chain employs TRBV6-2 or TRBV6-3 and TRBJ2-1, with D hard to call. Trimming shortened V by 0 bases and J by 3 bases, and 6 bases separated the two germline ends. Germline CDR1 reads MNHEY; CDR2 reads SVGEGT. CDR3 size: 14 residues. CDR3 coding DNA: TGTGCCAGCAGTTACTCCGACATCTACAATGAGCAGTTCTTC. It specifies CASSYSDIYNEQFF.

The chain has TRBV11-2 and TRBJ2-1, with 12 bases fitting TRBD2. Germline loops: CDR1 SGHAT, CDR2 FQNNGV. The ends lost 5 bases at V and 5 bases at J; junction bases unmatched: 7. The CDR3 has 16 amino acids. CDR3 sequence reads: CASSPWTSGTDNEQFF. The CDR3 coding sequence is TGTGCCAGCAGCCCTTGGACTAGCGGGACTGACAATGAGCAGTTCTTC.